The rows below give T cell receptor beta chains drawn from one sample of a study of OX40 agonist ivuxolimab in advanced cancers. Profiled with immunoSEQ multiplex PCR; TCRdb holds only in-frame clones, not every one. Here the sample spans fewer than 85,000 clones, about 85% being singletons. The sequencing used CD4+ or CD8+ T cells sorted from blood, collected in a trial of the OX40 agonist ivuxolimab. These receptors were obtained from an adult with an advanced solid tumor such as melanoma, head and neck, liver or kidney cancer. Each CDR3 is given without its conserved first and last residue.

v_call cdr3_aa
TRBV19 ASRFSGGPDTQY
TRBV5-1 ASSRAGGTNEKLF
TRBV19 ASSIQGDQPQH
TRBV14 ASSQQTGTSYEQY
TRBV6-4 ASSVGGGVTDTQY
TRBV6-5 ASSRRGYEQY
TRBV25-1 ASSGTNYGYT
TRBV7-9 ASSLDQGTDTQY
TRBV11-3 ASSLRAQRGEQF
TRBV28 ASRPGAGLYEQY
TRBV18 ASSPLVRVEQY
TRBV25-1 ASSEWPGTSGGQETQY
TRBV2 ASRTGTGGVPLH
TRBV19 ASSTLDAGSAAYGYT
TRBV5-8 ASSLNYGYT
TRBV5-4 ASSAMTSGRSYEQY
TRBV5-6 ASSLRNPALGFDSPLH
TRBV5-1 ASSLASGVSYNEQF
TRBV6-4 ASRLTGGTEAF
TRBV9 ASSVRGETQY
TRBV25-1 ASSTPTGQAGANVLT
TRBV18 ASSPGRERINEKLF
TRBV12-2 ASRLAPGQFTGYT
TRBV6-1 ASSRDRAFYEQY
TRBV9 ASSQGPVGVEKLF
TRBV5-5 ASSLGTDYEQY
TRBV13 ASGTLNTEAF
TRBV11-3 ASSLEAGNTGELF
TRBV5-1 ASSPTGTANTGELF
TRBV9 ASSPLEGHDTEAF
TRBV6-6 ASSGQPNQPQH
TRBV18 ASSLQREGRSEQF
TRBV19 ASSMPGPAPYEQY
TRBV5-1 ASSLAGASRQY
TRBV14 ASSQVVGDSTDTQY
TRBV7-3 ASSSAGANVLT
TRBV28 ASSSPGSQPQH
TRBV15 ATSRPTGGQETQY
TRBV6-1 ASGNSGNSPLH
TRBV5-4 ASSPSSGTSGKETQY
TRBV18 ASSPPGQGVYEQY
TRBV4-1 ASSRPGQGSGELF
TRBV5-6 ASSWMTGYYGYT
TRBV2 ASSELAGGRDTQY
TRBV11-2 ASRGGSYEQY
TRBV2 ASSEGDSNEKLF
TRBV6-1 ASSPPTRRTYEQY
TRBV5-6 ASRFRGTYEQY
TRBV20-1 SATPGNTIY
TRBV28 ASSSLTDTQY
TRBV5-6 ASSLQGAPYEQY
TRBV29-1 SGDRGANTEAF
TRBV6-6 ASSFDTRTDTQY
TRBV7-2 ASSPGKLRGTEAF
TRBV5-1 ASSLGQGATYEQY
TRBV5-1 ASSLVLDTQY
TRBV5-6 ASSLMTDRS
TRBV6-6 ASSTYSGRGNEQF
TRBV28 ASSPYSARGDDEQY